One and the same sample provided the 20 T cell receptor beta chains below, sequenced in a study of cytomegalovirus exposure and HLA in healthy donors. Researchers ran the PCR with 60 Vbeta and 13 Jbeta primers. Produced via immunoSEQ multiplex PCR; TCRdb's table is partial and in-frame only. The sample has fewer than 200,000 clones, nearly 80% seen once. The sequenced sample was PBMCs. The receptors were gathered from a woman between 45 and 65 years old in good health and CMV-seropositive.

In this sample, this clone turned up once. CDR3 loop: CASSPDGLQSGNTIYF. The CDR3 coding sequence is TGCGCCAGCAGTCCAGACGGATTACAGTCTGGAAACACCATATATTTT. The chain links TRBV5-1 to TRBJ1-3; D is undetermined. The V gene's germline CDR1 is SGHRS and CDR2 YFSETQ. V was clipped by 5 bases and J by 1 base, with 16 bases between them. CDR3 length: 16 residues.

Worth noting for this clone: Other DNA variants within this sample encode the same CDR3. This rearrangement joins TRBV5-6 to TRBJ2-5, with TRBD2 matching 12 bases. From germline, CDR1 is SGHDT and CDR2 YYEEEE. This CDR3 contains 14 residues. V lost 4 bases to trimming and J lost 4 bases; unmatched junction nucleotides: 2. The CDR3 sequence: CASSPGLAGETQYF. For the CDR3, the DNA is TGTGCCAGCAGCCCGGGACTAGCGGGAGAGACCCAGTACTTC.

This rearrangement joins TRBV27 to TRBJ2-3; D ambiguous. The V gene's germline CDR1 is MNHEY and CDR2 SMNVEV (reference sequence). V gave up 5 bases and J gave up 0 bases, with 9 bases separating them. This CDR3 is 14 amino acids long. The CDR3 DNA is TGTGCCAGCAGTCCCGAGTATAGCACAGATACGCAGTATTTT. It translates to CASSPEYSTDTQYF.

A single count supports this clone. The chain carries TRBV28 and TRBJ1-4; TRBD1 matches at 8 bases. Germline lookup yields CDR1 MDHEN and CDR2 SYDVKM. The CDR3 loop spans 15 amino acids. J lost 8 bases, V lost 6 bases, and 11 bases had no gene match. CDR3 loop: CASSPPQGATEKLFF. CDR3 nucleotide sequence: TGTGCCAGCAGCCCGCCGCAGGGGGCGACGGAAAAACTGTTTTTT.

This clone was seen only once. V is TRBV27 and J is TRBJ2-7, with 8 positions matching TRBD1. CDR1 is MNHEY and CDR2 is SMNVEV in the germline V gene (reference sequence). The CDR3 runs to 14 residues. V lost 3 bases, J lost 0 bases, and 1 base stayed unmatched. This CDR3 reads CASSFDRGSYEQYF. The CDR3 DNA reads TGTGCCAGCAGTTTCGACAGGGGCTCCTACGAGCAGTACTTC.

This clone was seen only once. The gene calls are TRBV7-2 and TRBJ1-2, with D uncertain. Between the trimmed V and J ends, which lost 4 bases and 4 bases, there was a span of 7 bases. The germline V gene encodes CDR1 SGHTA and CDR2 FQGNSA. CDR3 length equals 12 residues. CDR3 DNA: TGTGCCAGCAGCTCAGGCCTCTATGGCTACACCTTC. It is translated as CASSSGLYGYTF.

Remarks on this clone: The sample carries other DNA sequences with the same CDR3. The CDR3 reads CASSQPGQGVYEQYF. The DNA of the CDR3 is TGCGCCAGCAGCCAACCCGGACAGGGGGTCTACGAGCAGTACTTC. The chain uses TRBV4-1 and TRBJ2-7; the match to TRBD1 covers 10 bases. V was clipped by 2 bases and J by 3 bases; unmatched bases: 4. The CDR3 is 15 residues long. Per the germline V gene, CDR1 is MGHRA and CDR2 is YSYEKL.

This clone has a single count. The genes are TRBV6-5 and TRBJ1-1; D possibly corresponds to TRBD1 (6 bases). The germline V gene has CDR1 MNHEY and CDR2 SVGAGI. Trimming took 6 bases from V and 6 from J, leaving 14 bases between them. The CDR3 has 13 amino acids. The CDR3 protein is CASRNTGSAEAFF. The CDR3 DNA is TGTGCCAGCAGAAACACAGGGAGCGCTGAAGCTTTCTTT.

The chain uses TRBV9 and TRBJ2-5; D remains unclear. The germline CDR1 and CDR2 sequences are SGDLS and YYNGEE. V was clipped by 0 bases and J by 5 bases, with 8 bases between them. This CDR3 contains 13 residues. The CDR3 is CASSVGLRETQYF. The DNA of the CDR3 is TGTGCCAGCAGCGTAGGATTGAGGGAGACCCAGTACTTC.

This clone was recorded once. The rearrangement uses TRBV2 and TRBJ2-2; 8 nucleotides agree with TRBD2. With 11 bases clipped from V and 5 bases from J, the junction kept 13 bases outside the gene matches. From germline, CDR1 is SNHLY and CDR2 FYNNEI. The CDR3 consists of 15 residues. The CDR3 coding sequence is TGTGCCTCCAGTGGGACGGCGGGGGGTACCGGGGAGCTGTTTTTT. This translates into CASSGTAGGTGELFF.

The V gene is TRBV29-1, the J gene TRBJ2-3; TRBD2 agrees at 10 bases. The germline V gene encodes CDR1 SQVTM and CDR2 ANQGSEA. The V and J ends lost 1 base and 1 base, in that order; junction bases with no gene match: 5. The CDR3 loop spans 16 amino acids. This CDR3 reads CSVEGGLALGTDTQYF. The CDR3 region has the DNA TGCAGCGTTGAAGGGGGACTAGCGCTTGGCACAGATACGCAGTATTTT.

This clone was seen just once. The chain has TRBV19 and TRBJ2-3; 7 bases match TRBD2. This CDR3 contains 14 residues. CDR1 and CDR2 from the germline V gene are LNHDA and SQIVND (reference sequence). V lost 3 bases, J lost 4 bases, and 4 bases stayed unmatched. The CDR3 DNA reads TGTGCCAGTAGTATTGGGGGGGGTCCAGATACGCAGTATTTT. Translating it yields CASSIGGGPDTQYF.

The genes are TRBV4-2 and TRBJ2-1; 12 nucleotides align to TRBD2. The V gene end was trimmed by 0 bases and the J gene end by 1 base; junction bases not matched to a gene: 7. CDR1 and CDR2 (germline): LGHNA, YNFKEQ. The CDR3 spans 19 residues. This CDR3 is CASSQDRLAGAGSYNEQFF. In DNA, the CDR3 is TGTGCCAGCAGCCAAGATAGACTAGCGGGAGCCGGATCCTACAATGAGCAGTTCTTC.

The V and J genes are TRBV27 and TRBJ2-1; 8 bases line up with TRBD1. The V segment lost 6 bases and the J segment 4 bases; nucleotides outside the gene matches: 17. The germline gives CDR1 MNHEY, CDR2 SMNVEV (reference sequence). CDR3 length equals 18 residues. The DNA of the CDR3 is TGTGCCAGCAGCCCGGCTCCGGGACAGGAAATTCTATACAATGAGCAGTTCTTC. Translation: CASSPAPGQEILYNEQFF.

This chain connects TRBV11-2 to TRBJ2-7; TRBD1 aligns across 7 bases. J gave up 0 bases and V 5 bases, and 7 bases lay outside the gene matches. CDR1 SGHAT and CDR2 FQNNGV come from the germline V gene. CDR3 length: 15 residues. CDR3 protein: CASSPSTGPSYEQYF. CDR3 nucleotides: TGTGCCAGCAGCCCATCGACAGGGCCCTCCTACGAGCAGTACTTC.

This chain connects TRBV19 to TRBJ1-4; D unclear. The CDR3 totals 13 residues. V gave up 6 bases and J gave up 3 bases, with 8 bases separating them. From germline, CDR1 is LNHDA and CDR2 SQIVND (reference sequence). CDR3 protein: CASRGAANEKLFF. Here the CDR3 DNA reads TGTGCCAGTAGGGGAGCTGCTAATGAAAAACTGTTTTTT.

This rearrangement joins TRBV14 to TRBJ2-5; D not certain. The CDR3 spans 14 residues. Germline lookup yields CDR1 SGHDN and CDR2 FVKESK. Trimming took off 3 bases at V and 1 base at J, with 9 bases between the two ends. Here the CDR3 DNA reads TGTGCCAGCAGCCAGGGTAGACTCCAAGAGACCCAGTACTTC. Translation gives CASSQGRLQETQYF.

This clone was counted between two and nine times. The rearrangement uses TRBV7-9 and TRBJ1-3; no definite D call. Trimming stripped 0 bases from V and 3 bases from J, with 3 bases between. From germline, CDR1 is SEHNR and CDR2 FQNEAQ (reference sequence). The CDR3 length is 13 residues. This chain's CDR3 is CASSLARGNTIYF. CDR3 sequence (DNA): TGTGCCAGCAGCTTAGCGCGTGGAAACACCATATATTTT.

The rearrangement links TRBV9 to TRBJ2-4; 7 nucleotides line up with TRBD1. Trimming took 3 bases from V and 5 from J; bases not matched to a gene: 8. Germline V gene sequence: CDR1 SGDLS, CDR2 YYNGEE. The CDR3 length is 15 residues. CDR3 amino acids: CASSGTTGIQNIQYF. The DNA of the CDR3 is TGTGCCAGCAGCGGGACGACAGGGATCCAAAACATTCAGTACTTC.

This clone came up a few times. The CDR3 DNA is TGTGCCAGCAGCCGACGGGGCTCGGGGGACACTGAAGCTTTCTTT. Translation: CASSRRGSGDTEAFF. V and J are TRBV28 and TRBJ1-1; D perhaps matches TRBD1 (5 bases). V was shortened by 6 bases and J by 3 bases, with 17 bases between the two germline ends. The CDR3 loop spans 15 amino acids. Germline CDR1 reads MDHEN; CDR2 reads SYDVKM.